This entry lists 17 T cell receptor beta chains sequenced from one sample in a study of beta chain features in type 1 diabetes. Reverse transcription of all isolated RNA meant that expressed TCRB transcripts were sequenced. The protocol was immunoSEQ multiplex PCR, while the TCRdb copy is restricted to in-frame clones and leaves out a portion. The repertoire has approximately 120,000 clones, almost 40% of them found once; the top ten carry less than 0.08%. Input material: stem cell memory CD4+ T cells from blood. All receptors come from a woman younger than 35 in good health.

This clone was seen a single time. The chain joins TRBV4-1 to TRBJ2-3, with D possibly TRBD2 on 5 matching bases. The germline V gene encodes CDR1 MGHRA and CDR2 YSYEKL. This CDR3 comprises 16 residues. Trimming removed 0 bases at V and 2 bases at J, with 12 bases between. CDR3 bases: TGCGCCAGCAGCCAAGATTATCCGGGATCCACAGATACGCAGTATTTT. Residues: CASSQDYPGSTDTQYF.

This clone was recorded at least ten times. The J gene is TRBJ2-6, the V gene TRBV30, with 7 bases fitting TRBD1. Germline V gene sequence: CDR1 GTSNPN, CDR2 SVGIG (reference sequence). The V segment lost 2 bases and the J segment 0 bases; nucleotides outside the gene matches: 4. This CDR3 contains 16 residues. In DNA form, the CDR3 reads TGTGCCTGGAGTCGCAGGACAGGCTCTGGGGCCAACGTCCTGACTTTC. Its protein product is CAWSRRTGSGANVLTF.

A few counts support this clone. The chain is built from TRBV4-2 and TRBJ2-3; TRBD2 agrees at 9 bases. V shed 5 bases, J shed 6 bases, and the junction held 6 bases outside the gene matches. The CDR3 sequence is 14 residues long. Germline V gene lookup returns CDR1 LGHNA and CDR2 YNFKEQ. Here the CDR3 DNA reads TGTGCCAGCAGCTATAGCGGGAGAGCTGATACGCAGTATTTT. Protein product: CASSYSGRADTQYF.

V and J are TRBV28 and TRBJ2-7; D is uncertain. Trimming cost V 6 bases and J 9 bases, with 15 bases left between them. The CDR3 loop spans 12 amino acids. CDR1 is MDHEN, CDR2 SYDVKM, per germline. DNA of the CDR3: TGTGCCAGCAGCTCCCTTGTGCGGTGGCAGTACTTC. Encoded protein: CASSSLVRWQYF.

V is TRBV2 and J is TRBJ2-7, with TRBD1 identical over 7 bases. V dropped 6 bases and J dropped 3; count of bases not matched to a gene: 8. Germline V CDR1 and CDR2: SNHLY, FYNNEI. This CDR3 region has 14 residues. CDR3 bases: TGTGCCAGCAGAAAGGGACAGACAAGCTACGAGCAGTACTTC. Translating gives CASRKGQTSYEQYF.

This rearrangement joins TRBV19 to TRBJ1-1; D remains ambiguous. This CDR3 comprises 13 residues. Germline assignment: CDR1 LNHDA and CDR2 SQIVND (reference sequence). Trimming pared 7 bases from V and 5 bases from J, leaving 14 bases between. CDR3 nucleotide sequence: TGTGCCAGTACCTTACAGTCACGGACTGAAGCTTTCTTT. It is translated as CASTLQSRTEAFF.

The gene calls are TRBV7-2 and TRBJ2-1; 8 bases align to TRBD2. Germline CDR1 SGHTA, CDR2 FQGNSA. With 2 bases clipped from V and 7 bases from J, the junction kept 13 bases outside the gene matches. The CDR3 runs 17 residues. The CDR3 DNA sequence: TGTGCCAGCAGCTTATTACGTCCGGGAGGGCCGAGTAATGAGCAGTTCTTC. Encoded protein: CASSLLRPGGPSNEQFF.

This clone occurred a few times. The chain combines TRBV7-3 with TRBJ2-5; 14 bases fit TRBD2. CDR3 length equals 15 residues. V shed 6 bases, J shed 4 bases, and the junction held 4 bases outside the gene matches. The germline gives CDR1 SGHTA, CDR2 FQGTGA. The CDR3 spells CASSYGLAGGETQYF. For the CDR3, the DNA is TGTGCCAGCAGTTACGGACTAGCGGGAGGAGAGACCCAGTACTTC.

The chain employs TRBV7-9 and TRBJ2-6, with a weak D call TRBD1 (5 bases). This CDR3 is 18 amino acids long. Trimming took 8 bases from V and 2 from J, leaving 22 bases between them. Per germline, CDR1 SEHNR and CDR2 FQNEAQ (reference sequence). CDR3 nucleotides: TGTGCCAGCGGCCAAAGGGGCTTTTCGGGTCCTGGGGCCAACGTCCTGACTTTC. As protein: CASGQRGFSGPGANVLTF.

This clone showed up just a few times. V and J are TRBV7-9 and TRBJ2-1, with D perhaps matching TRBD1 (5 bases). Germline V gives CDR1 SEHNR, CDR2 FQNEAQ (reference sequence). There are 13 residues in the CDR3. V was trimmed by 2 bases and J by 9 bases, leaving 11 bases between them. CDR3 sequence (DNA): TGTGCCAGCAGCTTACAACAGGTGACTGAGCAGTTCTTC. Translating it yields CASSLQQVTEQFF.

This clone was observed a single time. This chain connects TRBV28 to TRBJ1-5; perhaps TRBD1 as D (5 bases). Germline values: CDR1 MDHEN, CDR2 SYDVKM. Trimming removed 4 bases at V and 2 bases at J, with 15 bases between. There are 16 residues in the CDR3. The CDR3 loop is CASSSQQGLRNQPQHF. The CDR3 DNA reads TGTGCCAGCAGTTCTCAGCAGGGTCTGCGCAATCAGCCCCAGCATTTT.

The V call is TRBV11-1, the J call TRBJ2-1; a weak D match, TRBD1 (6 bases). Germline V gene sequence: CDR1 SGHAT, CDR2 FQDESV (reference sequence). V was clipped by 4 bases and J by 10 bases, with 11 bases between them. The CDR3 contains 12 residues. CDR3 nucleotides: TGTGCCAGCAGCTCCCACGGACAGGAGCAGTTCTTC. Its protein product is CASSSHGQEQFF.

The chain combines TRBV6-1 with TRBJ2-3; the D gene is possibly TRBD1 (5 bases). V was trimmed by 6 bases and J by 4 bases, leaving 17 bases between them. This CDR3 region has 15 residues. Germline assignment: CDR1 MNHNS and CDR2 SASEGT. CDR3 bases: TGTGCCAGCAGACGACCGGGTACAGGTTCAGATACGCAGTATTTT. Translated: CASRRPGTGSDTQYF.

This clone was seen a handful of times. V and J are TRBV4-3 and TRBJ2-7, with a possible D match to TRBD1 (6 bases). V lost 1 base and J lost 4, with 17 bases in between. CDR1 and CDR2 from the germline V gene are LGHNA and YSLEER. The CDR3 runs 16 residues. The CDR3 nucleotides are TGCGCCAGCAGCCAAGTTCTTTTGGACAGCTTTTACGAGCAGTACTTC. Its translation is CASSQVLLDSFYEQYF.

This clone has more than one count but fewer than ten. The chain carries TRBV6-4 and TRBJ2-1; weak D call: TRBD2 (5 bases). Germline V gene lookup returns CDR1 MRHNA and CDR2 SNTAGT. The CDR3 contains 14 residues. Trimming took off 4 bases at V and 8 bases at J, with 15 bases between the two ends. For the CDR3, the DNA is TGTGCCAGCAGTGTGACCCCCACGGGGTATGAGCAGTTCTTC. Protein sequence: CASSVTPTGYEQFF.

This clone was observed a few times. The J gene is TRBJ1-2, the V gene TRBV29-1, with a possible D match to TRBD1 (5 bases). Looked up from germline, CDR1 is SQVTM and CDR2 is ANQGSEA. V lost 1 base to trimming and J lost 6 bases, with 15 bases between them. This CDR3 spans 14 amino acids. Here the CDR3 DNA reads TGCAGCGTTGAAGTAAGGTCCTCGGGGGATGGCTACACCTTC. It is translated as CSVEVRSSGDGYTF.

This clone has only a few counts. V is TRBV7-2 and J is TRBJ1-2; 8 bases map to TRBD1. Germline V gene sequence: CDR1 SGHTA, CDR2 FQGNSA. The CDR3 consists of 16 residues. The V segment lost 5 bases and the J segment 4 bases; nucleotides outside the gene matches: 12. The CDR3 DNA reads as TGTGCCAGCAGCCGATCCCCTGGACAGGGTGGCTATGGCTACACCTTC. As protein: CASSRSPGQGGYGYTF. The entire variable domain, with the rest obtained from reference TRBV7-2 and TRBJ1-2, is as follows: GAGVSQSPSNKVTEKGKDVELRCDPISGHTALYWYRQSLGQGLEFLIYFQGNSAPDKSGLPSDRFSAERTGGSVSTLTIQRTQQEDSAVYLCASSRSPGQGGYGYTFGSGTRLTVV.